Following are 23 T cell receptor beta chains from one sample sequenced in a study of metastatic and nonmetastatic thyroid tumors. No treatment had been given to any patient before thyroid surgery. TCRdb re-processed the PCR reads through MiXCR. The sample holds over 50,000 clones, almost 30% seen once. The sample comprised blood. These receptors all stem from a female donor with papillary thyroid cancer or a benign thyroid nodule (not recorded which). Some clones in this sample may be carry-over from other donors' samples.

This clone was counted a few times. The chain carries TRBV6-1 and TRBJ1-5; 7 nucleotides align to TRBD1. Germline V gene data show CDR1 as MNHNS and CDR2 as SASEGT. V shed 6 bases and J 0 bases; nucleotides not matched to a gene: 5. This CDR3 has 15 amino acids. The CDR3 protein is CASRSGTDSNQPQHF. CDR3 coding DNA: TGTGCCAGCAGATCCGGGACAGATAGCAATCAGCCCCAGCATTTT.

The rearrangement joins TRBV5-1 to TRBJ2-5; D might be TRBD2 (6 bases). CDR1 and CDR2 from the germline V gene are SGHRS and YFSETQ. Trimming cost V 1 base and J 5 bases, with 15 bases left between them. The CDR3 extends over 15 amino acids. The CDR3 DNA reads as TGCGCCAGCAGCTTGTTGCCGGGGGAGTGGGAGACCCAGTACTTC. Translating gives CASSLLPGEWETQYF.

The chain recombines TRBV10-3 with TRBJ2-3; 8 bases map to TRBD2. Germline assignment: CDR1 ENHRY and CDR2 SYGVKD. This CDR3 contains 17 residues. Unmatched junction bases numbered 7, after V lost 0 bases and J lost 2 bases. The CDR3 nucleotides read TGTGCCATCAGTGAGTCGCTGGCGGGGGGACTCACAGATACGCAGTATTTT. This encodes CAISESLAGGLTDTQYF.

The rearrangement uses TRBV18 and TRBJ2-3, with a tentative D call TRBD2 (6 bases). V lost 6 bases and J lost 3, with 13 bases in between. Germline values: CDR1 KGHSH, CDR2 LQKENI. The CDR3 contains 14 residues. CDR3 sequence reads: CASSHGRGTDTQYF. The CDR3 nucleotides are TGTGCCAGCTCGCACGGGCGGGGAACAGATACGCAGTATTTT.

The chain recombines TRBV12-3 or TRBV12-4 with TRBJ1-2; 8 bases are shared with TRBD1. The CDR3 has 14 amino acids. J gave up 7 bases and V 7 bases, and 11 bases lay outside the gene matches. DNA of the CDR3: TGTGCCAGCACCCGGACAGGGAAGGATGGTGGCTACACCTTC. Its protein product is CASTRTGKDGGYTF.

This clone was found many times. The rearrangement uses TRBV6-1 and TRBJ2-5; TRBD1 aligns across 8 bases. Losses at the gene ends were 3 bases for V and 5 bases for J; bases not matched to a gene: 8. Germline V gives CDR1 MNHNS, CDR2 SASEGT. The CDR3 has 15 amino acids. CDR3 DNA: TGTGCCAGCAGTGACTCTTCGGACAGGGAGGAGACCCAGTACTTC. Translated: CASSDSSDREETQYF.

This clone was found a few times. This chain uses TRBV25-1 with TRBJ1-1; D not resolved. V lost 0 bases and J lost 4, with 0 bases in between. The CDR3 covers 11 residues. Looked up from germline, CDR1 is MGHDK and CDR2 is SYGVNS. The CDR3 protein is CASSEYTEAFF. The CDR3 coding sequence is TGTGCCAGCAGTGAATACACTGAAGCTTTCTTT.

The chain uses TRBV6-5 and TRBJ2-6; 9 positions agree with TRBD1. V gave up 6 bases and J gave up 1 base; unmatched junction bases: 10. This CDR3 contains 18 residues. CDR1 and CDR2 (germline): MNHEY, SVGAGI. This CDR3 is CASRVATGGQSGANVLTF. CDR3 in DNA: TGTGCCAGCAGAGTTGCAACAGGGGGCCAGTCTGGGGCCAACGTCCTGACTTTC.

V usage is TRBV30 and J usage is TRBJ2-7, with 7 bases identical to TRBD1. The CDR3 contains 15 residues. Unmatched junction bases numbered 15, after V lost 3 bases and J lost 7 bases. Germline V gives CDR1 GTSNPN, CDR2 SVGIG (reference sequence). The CDR3 loop reads CAWSVGQPLGREQYF. DNA of the CDR3: TGTGCCTGGAGCGTGGGACAGCCCCTCGGTAGGGAGCAGTACTTC.

Only a few counts were recorded for this clone. The chain uses TRBV2 and TRBJ2-3; 7 bases align to TRBD1. V shed 5 bases and J 0 bases; nucleotides not matched to a gene: 5. CDR1 SNHLY and CDR2 FYNNEI come from the germline V gene. The CDR3 has 15 residues. Written as DNA, the CDR3 is TGTGCCAGCAGTCCCGGGACAGCTAGCACAGATACGCAGTATTTT. Protein: CASSPGTASTDTQYF.

This clone occurred a few times. The V gene is TRBV2, the J gene TRBJ2-7; D unclear. Germline CDR1 is SNHLY and CDR2 is FYNNEI. Trimming cost V 5 bases and J 4 bases, with 6 bases left between them. The CDR3 has 11 residues. Written as DNA, the CDR3 is TGTGCCAGCAGTCGAATGTACGAGCAGTACTTC. Amino acid sequence: CASSRMYEQYF.

As regards this clone: Other DNA sequences from this sample encode an identical CDR3 as well. The chain joins TRBV12-3 or TRBV12-4 to TRBJ2-3, with D possibly being TRBD2 (5 bases). With 6 bases removed from V and 1 base from J, the gap between germline ends came to 14 bases. The length of the CDR3 is 15 residues. In nucleotides, the CDR3 is TGTGCCAGCAGCCCCCCTGGACTTCGCACAGATACGCAGTATTTT. This sequence encodes CASSPPGLRTDTQYF.

V is TRBV12-3 or TRBV12-4 and J is TRBJ1-4, with D uncertain. V was cut by 2 bases and J by 0 bases, with 7 bases left in between. The CDR3 covers 15 residues. DNA of the CDR3: TGTGCCAGCAGTTTAAGAGGTGCAACTAATGAAAAACTGTTTTTT. This translates into CASSLRGATNEKLFF.

This chain connects TRBV18 to TRBJ2-2, with D uncertain. Germline V gives CDR1 KGHSH, CDR2 LQKENI. The V end lost 1 base, the J end lost 1 base, and 7 bases lay between the germline ends. The CDR3 runs 15 residues. Written as DNA, the CDR3 is TGTGCCAGCTCACCACAGAGTGGGAACACCGGGGAGCTGTTTTTT. It encodes CASSPQSGNTGELFF.

This clone was seen only a few times. Mismatch with germline at one junction end may stem from a read error. The sample holds other DNA sequences that translate to the same CDR3. V gene TRBV9 combines with J gene TRBJ2-2; D possibly corresponds to TRBD2 (5 bases). Germline-derived CDR1 and CDR2 are SGDLS and YYNGEE. The CDR3 runs 12 residues. The CDR3 nucleotides read TGTGCCAGTAGCGAGGTTCACGGGGAGCTGTTTTTT. Residues: CASSEVHGELFF.

The chain is built from TRBV4-1 and TRBJ1-1; perhaps TRBD1 as D (5 bases). Germline loops: CDR1 MGHRA, CDR2 YSYEKL. The CDR3 is made up of 15 amino acids. Trimming removed 0 bases from V and 1 base from J, with 9 bases in between. The CDR3 here is CASSQERGTNTEAFF. The CDR3 nucleotides are TGCGCCAGCAGCCAAGAACGAGGGACGAACACTGAAGCTTTCTTT.

This clone has only a few counts. The genes are TRBV6-1 and TRBJ2-3, with D perhaps matching TRBD2 (6 bases). The CDR3 is 13 amino acids. Trimming took 8 bases from V and 0 from J, leaving 9 bases between them. CDR1 and CDR2 (germline): MNHNS, SASEGT. The CDR3 sequence: CASGGSSTDTQYF. CDR3 nucleotide sequence: TGTGCCAGCGGGGGGTCTAGCACAGATACGCAGTATTTT.

In this sample, this clone turned up many times. The chain is built from TRBV20-1 and TRBJ1-5; the D gene is possibly TRBD1 (6 bases). Trimming stripped 0 bases from V and 4 bases from J, with 16 bases between. The CDR3 loop spans 16 amino acids. Germline-derived CDR1 and CDR2 are DFQATT and SNEGSKA (reference sequence). In nucleotides, the CDR3 is TGCAGTGCTAGAGATCTAAGGGAAGGACAGAATCAGCCCCAGCATTTT. This sequence encodes CSARDLREGQNQPQHF.

This clone has a handful of counts. The genes are TRBV28 and TRBJ1-6; D not resolved. V dropped 6 bases and J dropped 2 bases, with 8 bases sitting between them. The germline V gene encodes CDR1 MDHEN and CDR2 SYDVKM. There are 14 residues in the CDR3. The CDR3 sequence: CASRPRPYNSPLHF. Here the CDR3 DNA reads TGTGCCAGCAGACCCCGCCCCTATAATTCACCCCTCCACTTT.

This clone was seen a few times. The V call is TRBV19, the J call TRBJ1-2, with D maybe TRBD1 (5 bases). Between the trimmed V and J ends, which lost 5 bases and 3 bases, there was a span of 7 bases. CDR1 is LNHDA, CDR2 SQIVND, per germline (reference sequence). This CDR3 comprises 12 residues. This chain's CDR3 is CASSAGYYGYTF. In DNA form, the CDR3 reads TGTGCCAGTAGTGCAGGGTACTATGGCTACACCTTC.

The sample holds a few counts of this clone. The sample has other DNA sequences that encode this CDR3 too. For the CDR3, the DNA is TGTGCCACCAGTAGGTCTAGCGGGAGGGCCGGGACAGATACGCAGTATTTT. Translated, it gives CATSRSSGRAGTDTQYF. The chain links TRBV24-1 to TRBJ2-3; the match to TRBD2 covers 12 bases. The CDR3 has 17 amino acids. The J segment lost 3 bases and the V segment lost 6 bases, leaving 9 bases of the junction unmatched. The germline V gene encodes CDR1 KGHDR and CDR2 SFDVKD.

This clone was recorded many times. The sample carries other DNA sequences with the same CDR3. The rearrangement uses TRBV12-3 or TRBV12-4 and TRBJ2-3; TRBD1 matches 9 bases. After removal of 8 bases from V and 5 bases from J, the junction contained 8 bases not matched to a gene. The CDR3 length is 14 residues. The CDR3 DNA reads as TGTGCCAGCGCGCGGGACAGGGACGTAGATACGCAGTATTTT. Protein: CASARDRDVDTQYF.

This clone has only a few counts. The CDR3 sequence is CASSYSGPGELFF. In DNA form, the CDR3 reads TGTGCCAGCAGTTACTCGGGTCCCGGGGAGCTGTTTTTT. The chain combines TRBV6-5 with TRBJ2-2, with unresolved D. Deletions cut 0 bases from V and 6 bases from J, with 5 bases between. The CDR3 runs to 13 residues. The germline gives CDR1 MNHEY, CDR2 SVGAGI.